This T cell receptor beta chain was obtained from a study of cytomegalovirus exposure and HLA in healthy donors. The CDR3 covers 15 residues. Germline values: CDR1 SGHRS, CDR2 YFSETQ. The V and J ends lost 0 bases and 4 bases respectively, with 13 bases between them. Both 60 Vbeta primers and 13 Jbeta primers went into the PCR. In the original workflow: Unique TCR beta chains totaled about 78 million in a later count, with around 10 million of them shared. This table comes from immunoSEQ multiplex PCR, and its TCRdb copy is limited to in-frame clones, with some not included. V and J calls and clone size come straight from that table; D and trimming were deduced from the DNA. This table has some 190,000 clones, around three quarters appearing once.

Input material: PBMCs. The receptor comes from a woman aged 25 to 39 in good health and CMV-seronegative. This chain connects TRBV5-1 to TRBJ1-1; D not resolved. CDR3 DNA sequence: TGCGCCAGCAGCTTGGTAGCAGCCATAATCACTGAAGCTTTCTTT. Its translation is CASSLVAAIITEAFF. The complete variable domain, with remaining parts taken from reference TRBV5-1 and TRBJ1-1, reads KAGVTQTPRYLIKTRGQQVTLSCSPISGHRSVSWYQQTPGQGLQFLFEYFSETQRNKGNFPGRFSGRQFSNSRSEMNVSTLELGDSALYLCASSLVAAIITEAFFGQGTRLTVV.